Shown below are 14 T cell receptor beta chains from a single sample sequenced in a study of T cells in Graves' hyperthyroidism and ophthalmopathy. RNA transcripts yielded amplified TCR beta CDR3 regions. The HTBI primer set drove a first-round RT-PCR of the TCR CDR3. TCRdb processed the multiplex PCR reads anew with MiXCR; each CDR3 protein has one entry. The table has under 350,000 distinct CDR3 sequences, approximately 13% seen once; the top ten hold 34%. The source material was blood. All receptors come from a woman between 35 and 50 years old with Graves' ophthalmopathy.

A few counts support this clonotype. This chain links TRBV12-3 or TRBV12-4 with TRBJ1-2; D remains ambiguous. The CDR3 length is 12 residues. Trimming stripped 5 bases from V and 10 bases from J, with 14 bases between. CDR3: CASSPKPPIYTF. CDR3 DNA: TGTGCCAGCAGTCCTAAGCCCCCCATCTACACCTTC.

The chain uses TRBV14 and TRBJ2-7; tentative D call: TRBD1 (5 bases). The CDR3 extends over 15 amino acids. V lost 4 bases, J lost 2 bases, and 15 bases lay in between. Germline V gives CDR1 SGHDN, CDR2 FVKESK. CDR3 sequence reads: CASSPIGRAPYEQYF. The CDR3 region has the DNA TGTGCCAGCAGCCCCATCGGCAGGGCGCCCTACGAGCAGTACTTC.

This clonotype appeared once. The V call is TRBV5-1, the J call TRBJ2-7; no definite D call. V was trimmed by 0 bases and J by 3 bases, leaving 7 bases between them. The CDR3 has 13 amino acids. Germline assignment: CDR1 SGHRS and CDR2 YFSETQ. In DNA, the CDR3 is TGCGCCAGCAGCTTGGGTCTCCTCTACGAGCAGTACTTC. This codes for CASSLGLLYEQYF.

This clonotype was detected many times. The CDR3 sequence is CASRPTPGTGTYEQYF. The CDR3 region has the DNA TGTGCCAGCAGACCTACCCCCGGGACAGGGACCTACGAGCAGTACTTC. This rearrangement joins TRBV2 to TRBJ2-7; 9 bases line up with TRBD1. The trim removed 6 bases at V and 2 bases at J, leaving 11 bases unmatched. CDR1 SNHLY and CDR2 FYNNEI come from the germline V gene. The CDR3 spans 16 residues.

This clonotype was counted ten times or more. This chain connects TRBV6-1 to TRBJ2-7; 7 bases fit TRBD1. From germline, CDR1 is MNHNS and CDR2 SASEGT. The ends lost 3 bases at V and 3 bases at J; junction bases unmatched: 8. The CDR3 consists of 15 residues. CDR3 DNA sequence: TGTGCCAGCAGTGACCACAGGGGAAGAGTCTACGAGCAGTACTTC. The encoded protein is CASSDHRGRVYEQYF.

For the CDR3, the DNA is TGTGCCAGTAGTATAGACTCTTACAGGGGTGAGCAGTTCTTC. It specifies CASSIDSYRGEQFF. The V and J genes are TRBV19 and TRBJ2-1, with 7 bases lining up with TRBD1. From germline, CDR1 is LNHDA and CDR2 SQIVND (reference sequence). The CDR3 contains 14 residues. Germline trimming cut 0 bases from V and 9 bases from J; bases unmatched to any gene: 5. Filled out from reference TRBV19 and TRBJ2-1, the complete variable domain reads DGGITQSPKYLFRKEGQNVTLSCEQNLNHDAMYWYRQDPGQGLRLIYYSQIVNDFQKGDIAEGYSVSREKKESFPLTVTSAQKNPTAFYLCASSIDSYRGEQFFGPGTRLTVL.

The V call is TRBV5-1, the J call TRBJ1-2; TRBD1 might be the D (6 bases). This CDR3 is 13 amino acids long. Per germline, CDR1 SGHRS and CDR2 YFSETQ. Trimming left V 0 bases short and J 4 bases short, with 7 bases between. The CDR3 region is CASSLVGGYGYTF. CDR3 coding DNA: TGCGCCAGCAGCTTGGTAGGGGGCTATGGCTACACCTTC.

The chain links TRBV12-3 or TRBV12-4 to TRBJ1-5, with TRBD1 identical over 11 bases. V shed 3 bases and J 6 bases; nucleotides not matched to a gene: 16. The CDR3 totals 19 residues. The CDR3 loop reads CASSLSDYGTGGMGQPQHF. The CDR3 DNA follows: TGTGCCAGCAGTTTGTCCGATTATGGGACAGGGGGAATGGGTCAGCCCCAGCATTTT.

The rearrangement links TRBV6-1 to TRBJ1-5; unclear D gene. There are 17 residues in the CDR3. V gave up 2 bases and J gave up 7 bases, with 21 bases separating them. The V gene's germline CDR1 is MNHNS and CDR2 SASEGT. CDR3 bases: TGTGCCAGCAGTGAATACTCCTCCTCTGTTTGGGAACAGCCCCAGCATTTT. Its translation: CASSEYSSSVWEQPQHF.

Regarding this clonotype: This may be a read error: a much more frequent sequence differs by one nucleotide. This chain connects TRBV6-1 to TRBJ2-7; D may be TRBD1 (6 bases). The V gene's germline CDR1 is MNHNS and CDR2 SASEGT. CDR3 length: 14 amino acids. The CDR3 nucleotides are TGTGCCGGCAGCGACCGGCAGGGGAACTACGAGCAGTACTTC. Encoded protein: CAGSDRQGNYEQYF.

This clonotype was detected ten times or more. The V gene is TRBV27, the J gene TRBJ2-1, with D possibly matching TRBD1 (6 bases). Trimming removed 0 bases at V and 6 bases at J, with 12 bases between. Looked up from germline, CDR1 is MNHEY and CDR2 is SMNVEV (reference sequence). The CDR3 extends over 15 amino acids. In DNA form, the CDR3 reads TGTGCCAGCAGTTTATCAGGGGGATTGGGCAATGAGCAGTTCTTC. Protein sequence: CASSLSGGLGNEQFF.

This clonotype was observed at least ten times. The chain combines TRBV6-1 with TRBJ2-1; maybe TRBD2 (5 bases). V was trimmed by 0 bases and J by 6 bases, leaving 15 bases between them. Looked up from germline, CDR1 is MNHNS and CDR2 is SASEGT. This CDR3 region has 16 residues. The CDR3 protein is CASSEALGLAGNEQFF. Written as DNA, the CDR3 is TGTGCCAGCAGTGAAGCGCTCGGGCTAGCTGGCAATGAGCAGTTCTTC.

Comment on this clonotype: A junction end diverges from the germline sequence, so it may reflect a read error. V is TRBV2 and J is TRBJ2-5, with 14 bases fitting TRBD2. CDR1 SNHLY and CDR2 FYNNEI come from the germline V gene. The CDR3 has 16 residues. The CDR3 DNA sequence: TGTGCCGGCAGGGGACTAGCGGGGGCCAAGATACAGACCCAGTACTTC. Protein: CAGRGLAGAKIQTQYF.

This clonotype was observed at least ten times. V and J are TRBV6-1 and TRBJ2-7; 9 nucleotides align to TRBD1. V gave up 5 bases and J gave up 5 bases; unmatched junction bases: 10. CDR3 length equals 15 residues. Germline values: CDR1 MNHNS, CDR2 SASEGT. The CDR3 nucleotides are TGTGCCAGCAGTTTGGGTACAGGGGGCTTCGACGAGCAGTACTTC. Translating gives CASSLGTGGFDEQYF.